The 2 T cell receptor beta chains given below trace back to one sample, sequenced in a study of cytomegalovirus exposure and HLA in healthy donors. 60 Vbeta and 13 Jbeta primers were used in PCR. Repertoires were generated with immunoSEQ multiplex PCR, while TCRdb's copy carries only in-frame clones and drops some. Of about 280,000 clones listed, roughly 90% were seen once; the top ten hold about 2%. Specimen: PBMCs. The receptors stem from a woman younger than 30 in good health and CMV-seronegative.

V usage is TRBV11-2 and J usage is TRBJ1-2, with D perhaps TRBD1 (5 bases). Trimming cost V 1 base and J 8 bases, with 14 bases left between them. Germline V gene lookup returns CDR1 SGHAT and CDR2 FQNNGV. The CDR3 is 14 amino acids. In nucleotides, the CDR3 is TGTGCCAGCAGCTTAGCCTGGGGCGAAAGGGGCTACACCTTC. Encoded protein: CASSLAWGERGYTF.

The chain is built from TRBV19 and TRBJ1-1, with TRBD1 as a possible D gene (6 bases). Trimming took off 1 base at V and 5 bases at J, with 14 bases between the two ends. Germline V gene lookup returns CDR1 LNHDA and CDR2 SQIVND (reference sequence). This CDR3 comprises 15 residues. The DNA of the CDR3 is TGTGCCAGTAGTATAGGGGCCCAGGGGAGTACTGAAGCTTTCTTT. Its protein is CASSIGAQGSTEAFF.